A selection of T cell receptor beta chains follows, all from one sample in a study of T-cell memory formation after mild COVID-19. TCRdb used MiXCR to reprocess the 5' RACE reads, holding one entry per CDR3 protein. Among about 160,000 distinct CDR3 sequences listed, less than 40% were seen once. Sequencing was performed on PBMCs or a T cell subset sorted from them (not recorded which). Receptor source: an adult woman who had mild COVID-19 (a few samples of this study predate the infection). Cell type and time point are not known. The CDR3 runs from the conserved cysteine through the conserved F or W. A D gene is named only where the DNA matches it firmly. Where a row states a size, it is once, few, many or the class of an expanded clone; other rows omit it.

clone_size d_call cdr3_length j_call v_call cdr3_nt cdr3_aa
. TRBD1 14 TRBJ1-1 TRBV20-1 TGCAGTGCTAGTGACGGGACAGTGAACACTGAAGCTTTCTTT CSASDGTVNTEAFF
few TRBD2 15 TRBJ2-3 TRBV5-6 TGTGCCAGCAGCCATAGCGGGGGAATCACAGATACGCAGTATTTT CASSHSGGITDTQYF
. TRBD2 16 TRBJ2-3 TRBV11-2 TGTGCCAGCAGACCCGACTTGACCCGCGGGAGGAATACGCAGTATTTT CASRPDLTRGRNTQYF
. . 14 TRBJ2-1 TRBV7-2 TGTGCCAGCAGGATTTTTGGGGACTCCCGCGGGCAGTTCTTC CASRIFGDSRGQFF
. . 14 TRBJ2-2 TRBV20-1 TGCAGTGCTGACCGGGCAGGGGTCGCCGGGGAGCTGTTTTTT CSADRAGVAGELFF
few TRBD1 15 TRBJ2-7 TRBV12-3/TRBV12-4 TGTGCCAGCAGCCCCTCAGACAGGGGCATGGGGGAGCAGTACTTC CASSPSDRGMGEQYF
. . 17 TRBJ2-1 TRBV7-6 TGTGCCAGCAGCTCTCTCCCGGGAGTAACATCCCTCGATGAGCAGTTCTTC CASSSLPGVTSLDEQFF
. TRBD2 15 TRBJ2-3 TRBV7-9 TGTGCCAGCAGCTTCCCCGGGACTAGCGATGATACGCAGTATTTT CASSFPGTSDDTQYF
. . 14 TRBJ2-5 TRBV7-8 TGTGCCAGCAGCCCACAGGTTTCTCAAGAGACCCAGTACTTC CASSPQVSQETQYF
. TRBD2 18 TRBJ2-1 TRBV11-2 TGTGCCAGCAGCTTAGGAGCTAGCGGGATGAGCTCCTACAATGAGCAGTTCTTC CASSLGASGMSSYNEQFF
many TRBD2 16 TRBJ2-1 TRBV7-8 TGTGCCAGCAGCTTACTGGGGGGGAGCTCCTACAATGAGCAGTTCTTC CASSLLGGSSYNEQFF
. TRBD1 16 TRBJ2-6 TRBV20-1 TGCAGTGCTTGGGGACAGGGGAGTGAAGGGGCCAACGTCCTGACTTTC CSAWGQGSEGANVLTF
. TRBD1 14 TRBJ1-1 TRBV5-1 TGCGCCAGCAGCTCGCCCCTAAGACAGGGAGAAGCTTTCTTT CASSSPLRQGEAFF
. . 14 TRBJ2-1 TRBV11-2 TGTGCCAGCAGCTCCCAGGGAACCTACAATGAGCAGTTCTTC CASSSQGTYNEQFF
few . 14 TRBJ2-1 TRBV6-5 TGTGCCAGCAGTTACTCGGGCTCTTACAATGAGCAGTTCTTC CASSYSGSYNEQFF
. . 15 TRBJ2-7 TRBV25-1 TGTGCCAGCAGTCCCCACGGGACCGCGGGCGACGAGCAGTACTTC CASSPHGTAGDEQYF
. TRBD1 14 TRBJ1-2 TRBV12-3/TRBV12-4 TGTGCCAGCAGTCGCCGGGACAGGATCTATGGCTACACCTTC CASSRRDRIYGYTF
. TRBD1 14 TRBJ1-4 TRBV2 TGTGCCAGCAGTGATCAAGGACAGGGGAAAAAACTGTTTTTT CASSDQGQGKKLFF
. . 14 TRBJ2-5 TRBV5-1 TGCGCCAGCAGTACCACCCCCCAGCAAGAGACCCAGTACTTC CASSTTPQQETQYF
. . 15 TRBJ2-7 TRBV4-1 TGCGCCAGCAGCCAAGTATTGGTTGGGGGGTACGAGCAGTACTTC CASSQVLVGGYEQYF
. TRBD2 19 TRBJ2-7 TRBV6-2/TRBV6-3 TGTGCCAGCAGTTATTCCAGGGGACTAGCGGGAGGGCCTTGGAACGAGCAGTACTTC CASSYSRGLAGGPWNEQYF
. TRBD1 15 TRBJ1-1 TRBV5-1 TGCGCCAGCAGCTTACGACAGGGCCCGAACACTGAAGCTTTCTTT CASSLRQGPNTEAFF
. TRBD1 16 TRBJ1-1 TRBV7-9 TGTGCCAGCAGCCCCCACGGGACAGCAGTGAACACTGAAGCTTTCTTT CASSPHGTAVNTEAFF
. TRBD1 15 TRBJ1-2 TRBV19 TGTGCCAGCGACGACGACAGGGGAGGCGACTATGGCTACACCTTC CASDDDRGGDYGYTF
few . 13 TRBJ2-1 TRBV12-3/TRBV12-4 TGTGCCAGCCGGCCCCGGATTTGGTATGAGCAGTTCTTC CASRPRIWYEQFF
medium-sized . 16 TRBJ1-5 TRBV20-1 TGCAGTGCTAGGTCCAGGGGAGTTTATAGCAATCAGCCCCAGCATTTT CSARSRGVYSNQPQHF
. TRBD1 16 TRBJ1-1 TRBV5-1 TGCGCCAGCAGCTCAGGACAGGCCTACCCTAACACTGAAGCTTTCTTT CASSSGQAYPNTEAFF
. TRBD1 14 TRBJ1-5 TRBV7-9 TGTGCCAGCGGGACAGCGAATAGCAATCAGCCCCAGCATTTT CASGTANSNQPQHF
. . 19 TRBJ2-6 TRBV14 TGTGCCAGCAGCCAACCGCACCAAAGGGATTACTCTGGGGCCAACGTCCTGACTTTC CASSQPHQRDYSGANVLTF
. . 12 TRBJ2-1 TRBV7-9 TGTGCCAGCAGCTTTTCGGTCGATGAGCAGTTCTTC CASSFSVDEQFF
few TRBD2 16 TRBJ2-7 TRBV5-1 TGCGCCAGCAGCTACGGGACTAGCGGGGGCTCCTACGAGCAGTACTTC CASSYGTSGGSYEQYF
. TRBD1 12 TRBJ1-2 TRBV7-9 TGTGCCAGCAGCTTTGACAGGGATGGCTACACCTTC CASSFDRDGYTF
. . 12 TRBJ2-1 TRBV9 TGTGCCAGCAGCACGGGGACCAATGAGCAGTTCTTC CASSTGTNEQFF
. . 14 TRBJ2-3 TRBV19 TGTGCCAGTAGTAAAATACTCGGTGCAGATACGCAGTATTTT CASSKILGADTQYF
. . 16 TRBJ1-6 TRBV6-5 TGTGCCAGCAGTTACTCGGCAGGCCGGGGGGATTCACCCCTCCACTTT CASSYSAGRGDSPLHF
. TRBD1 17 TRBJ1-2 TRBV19 TGTGCCAGTAGTATCGGGACGCGGACAGGGGGTAGCTATGGCTACACCTTC CASSIGTRTGGSYGYTF
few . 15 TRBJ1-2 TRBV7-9 TGTGCCAGCAGCTTAGGCTTCCCGACGACCTATGGCTACACCTTC CASSLGFPTTYGYTF
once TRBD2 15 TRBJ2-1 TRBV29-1 TGCAGCGTTGAAGATGGACTAGACTCCCCCCATGAGCAGTTCTTC CSVEDGLDSPHEQFF
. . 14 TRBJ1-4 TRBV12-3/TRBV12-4 TGTGCCAGCAGTCTCGGGACTGGGTCCGAAAAACTGTTTTTT CASSLGTGSEKLFF
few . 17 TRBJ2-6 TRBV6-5 TGTGCCAGCGGCGGCGGCCTAAGTACCTCTGGGGCCAACGTCCTGACTTTC CASGGGLSTSGANVLTF
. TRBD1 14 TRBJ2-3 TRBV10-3 TGTGCCATCAATTCGGGACAGGGAAGAGATACGCAGTATTTT CAINSGQGRDTQYF
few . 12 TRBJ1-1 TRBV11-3 TGTGCCAGCACCCCACCGAACACTGAAGCTTTCTTT CASTPPNTEAFF
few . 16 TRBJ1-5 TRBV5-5 TGTGCCAGCAGCGGGCTAGGCGGGGATAGCAATCAGCCCCAGCATTTT CASSGLGGDSNQPQHF
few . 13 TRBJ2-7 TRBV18 TGTGCCAGCTCGCAAATGAGCTCCTACGAGCAGTACTTC CASSQMSSYEQYF
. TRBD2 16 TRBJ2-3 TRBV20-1 TGCAGTGCTAGCTCCGGGACTAGCGGGCCCACAGATACGCAGTATTTT CSASSGTSGPTDTQYF
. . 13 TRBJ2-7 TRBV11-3 TGTGCCAGCAGCTTCCAGTACGCGAGCGAGCAGTACTTC CASSFQYASEQYF
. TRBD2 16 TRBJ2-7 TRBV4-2 TGTGCCAGCAGCCAAGAGTCGAGCGGGGGACCCTACGAGCAGTACTTC CASSQESSGGPYEQYF
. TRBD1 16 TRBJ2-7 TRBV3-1 TGTGCCAGCAGCCCTCGGACAGGGGAGAGCTCCTACGAGCAGTACTTC CASSPRTGESSYEQYF
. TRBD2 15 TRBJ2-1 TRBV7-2 TGTGCCAGCAGCCCCAGTACTAGCGGGACCAATGAGCAGTTCTTC CASSPSTSGTNEQFF
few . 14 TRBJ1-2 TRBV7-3 TGTGCCAGCAGCTTAACAGGGAATAACTATGGCTACACCTTC CASSLTGNNYGYTF
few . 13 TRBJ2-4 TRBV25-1 TGTGCCAGCAGTGAATCCGGGAAAAACATTCAGTACTTC CASSESGKNIQYF
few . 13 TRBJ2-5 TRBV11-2 TGTGCCAGCAGTCTAGGGGTAAAAGAGACCCAGTACTTC CASSLGVKETQYF
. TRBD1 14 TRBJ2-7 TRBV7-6 TGTGCCAGCAGCTTACAGGGGGCCAGCTACGAGCAGTACTTC CASSLQGASYEQYF
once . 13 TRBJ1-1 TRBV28 TGTGCCAGCAGTTTAGGGGAGATCACTGAAGCTTTCTTT CASSLGEITEAFF
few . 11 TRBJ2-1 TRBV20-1 TGCAGTGCTGCAGACCCCAGTCAGCAGTTCTTC CSAADPSQQFF
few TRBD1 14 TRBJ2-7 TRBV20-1 TGCAGTGCTAGACCTTCGACAGGGCTCTACGAGCAGTACTTC CSARPSTGLYEQYF